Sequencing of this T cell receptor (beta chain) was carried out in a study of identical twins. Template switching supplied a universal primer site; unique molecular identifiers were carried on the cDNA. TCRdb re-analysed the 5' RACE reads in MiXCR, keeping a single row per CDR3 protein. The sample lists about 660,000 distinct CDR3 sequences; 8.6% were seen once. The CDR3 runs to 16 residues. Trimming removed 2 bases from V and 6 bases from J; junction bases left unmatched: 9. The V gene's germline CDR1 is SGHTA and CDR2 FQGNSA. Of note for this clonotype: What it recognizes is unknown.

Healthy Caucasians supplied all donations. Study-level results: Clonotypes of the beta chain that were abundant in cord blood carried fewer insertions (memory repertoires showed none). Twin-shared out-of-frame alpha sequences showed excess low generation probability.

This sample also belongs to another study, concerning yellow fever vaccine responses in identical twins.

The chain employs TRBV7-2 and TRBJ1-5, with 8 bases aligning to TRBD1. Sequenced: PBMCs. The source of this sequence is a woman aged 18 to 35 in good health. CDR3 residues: CASSLKGQGGSQPQHF. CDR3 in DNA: TGTGCCAGCAGCTTAAAAGGACAGGGAGGGTCTCAGCCCCAGCATTTT. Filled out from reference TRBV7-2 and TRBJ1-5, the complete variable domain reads GAGVSQSPSNKVTEKGKDVELRCDPISGHTALYWYRQSLGQGLEFLIYFQGNSAPDKSGLPSDRFSAERTGGSVSTLTIQRTQQEDSAVYLCASSLKGQGGSQPQHFGDGTRLSIL.